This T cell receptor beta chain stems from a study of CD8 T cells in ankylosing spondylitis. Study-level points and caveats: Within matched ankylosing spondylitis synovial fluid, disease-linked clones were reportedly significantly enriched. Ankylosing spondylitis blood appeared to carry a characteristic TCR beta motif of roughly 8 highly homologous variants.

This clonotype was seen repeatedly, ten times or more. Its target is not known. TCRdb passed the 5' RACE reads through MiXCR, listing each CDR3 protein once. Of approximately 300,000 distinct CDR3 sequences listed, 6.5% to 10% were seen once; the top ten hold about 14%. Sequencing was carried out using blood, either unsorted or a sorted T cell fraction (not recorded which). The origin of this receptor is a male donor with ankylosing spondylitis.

In DNA, the CDR3 is TGTGCCAGCAGTGAAGGGGGTGAAAAACTGTTTTTT. Its protein product is CASSEGGEKLFF. The chain carries TRBV2 and TRBJ1-4; D ambiguous. The CDR3 is 12 residues long. The ends were cut back, 1 base at V and 7 bases at J, with 4 bases in the middle. CDR1 and CDR2 (germline): SNHLY, FYNNEI.